This T cell receptor (beta chain) was captured by sequencing in a study of CD8 T cells in Susac syndrome. Reverse transcription of about 0.5 to 1 ug RNA used random hexamers. Amplification of the TCR beta CDR3 was carried out by immunoSEQ multiplex PCR, which spanned a total of 54 Vbeta and 13 Jbeta segments. Each CDR3 protein gets one entry after TCRdb re-called the immunoSEQ multiplex PCR reads with MiXCR. The sample holds about 130,000 distinct CDR3 sequences, 90% to 95% seen once. Germline V lookup: CDR1 ENHRY, CDR2 SYGVKD. V lost 3 bases to trimming and J lost 3 bases, with 12 bases between them. The CDR3 consists of 15 residues. From blood CD8+ and CD4+ T cells, TCR beta sequences were generated.

The sequenced sample consisted of CD4+ T cells from PBMCs. The chain couples TRBV10-3 to TRBJ2-4; tentative D call: TRBD2 (6 bases). This clonotype was obtained from a human donor in good health. CDR3 in amino acids: CAISDAGRGKNIQYF. The CDR3 bases are TGTGCCATCAGTGATGCGGGACGAGGCAAAAACATTCAGTACTTC.